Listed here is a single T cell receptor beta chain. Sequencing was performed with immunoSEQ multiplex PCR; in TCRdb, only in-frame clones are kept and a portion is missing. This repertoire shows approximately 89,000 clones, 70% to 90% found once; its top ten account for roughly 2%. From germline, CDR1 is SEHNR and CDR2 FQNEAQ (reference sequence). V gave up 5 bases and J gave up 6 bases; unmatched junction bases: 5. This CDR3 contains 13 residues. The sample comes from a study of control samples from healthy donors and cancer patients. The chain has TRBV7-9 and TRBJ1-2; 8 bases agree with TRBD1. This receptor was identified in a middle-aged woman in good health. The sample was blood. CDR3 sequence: CASSPTGVDGYTF. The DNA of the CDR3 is TGTGCCAGCAGCCCGACAGGGGTAGATGGCTACACCTTC.